Below, 8 T cell receptor beta chains from the same sample are listed, as sequenced in a study of blood T cell repertoires in COVID-19. Assay used: immunoSEQ multiplex PCR; TCRdb lists only in-frame clones, some missing. The repertoire holds 200,000 or so clones, with 80% to 90% as singletons. Sequences were obtained from peripheral blood. All receptors derive from a woman between 50 and 59 years old with acute or convalescent COVID-19.

This rearrangement joins TRBV19 to TRBJ1-1; a weak D match, TRBD1 (6 bases). This CDR3 region has 14 residues. Germline V gene lookup returns CDR1 LNHDA and CDR2 SQIVND (reference sequence). V was cut by 6 bases and J by 3 bases, with 14 bases left in between. CDR3 residues: CASRDGGADTEAFF. The CDR3 region has the DNA TGTGCCAGTAGGGACGGGGGGGCGGACACTGAAGCTTTCTTT.

V and J are TRBV3-1 (or the pseudogene TRBV3-2) and TRBJ2-5; TRBD2 agrees at 11 bases. The J segment lost 7 bases and the V segment lost 5 bases, leaving 3 bases of the junction unmatched. Looked up from germline, CDR1 is LGHDT and CDR2 is YNNKEL (reference sequence). This CDR3 comprises 13 residues. The CDR3 sequence: CASSGGTSGTQYF. CDR3 in DNA: TGTGCCAGCAGCGGGGGGACTAGCGGGACCCAGTACTTC.

This clone was observed a single time. The V call is TRBV6-2 or TRBV6-3, the J call TRBJ2-5; 9 positions agree with TRBD1. The germline V gene has CDR1 MNHEY and CDR2 SVGEGT. The CDR3 consists of 16 residues. The V and J ends lost 6 bases and 4 bases, in that order; junction bases with no gene match: 12. DNA of the CDR3: TGTGCCAGCAGCCGAACCTCCGGGACAGGGAGAGAGACCCAGTACTTC. This translates into CASSRTSGTGRETQYF.

The chain links TRBV6-5 to TRBJ2-4, with D perhaps TRBD1 (5 bases). The CDR3 covers 13 residues. Deletions cut 8 bases from V and 6 bases from J, with 14 bases between. Germline values: CDR1 MNHEY, CDR2 SVGAGI. CDR3 sequence reads: CASETGFSNIQYF. CDR3 DNA sequence: TGTGCCAGCGAAACAGGATTCTCAAACATTCAGTACTTC.

V is TRBV10-3 and J is TRBJ1-4, with D maybe TRBD1 (5 bases). CDR1 and CDR2 from the germline V gene are ENHRY and SYGVKD. CDR3 size: 15 residues. V dropped 6 bases and J dropped 6 bases, with 17 bases sitting between them. The CDR3 sequence: CAISNLAGEHEKLFF. The CDR3, as DNA: TGTGCCATCAGCAACTTGGCGGGGGAGCATGAAAAACTGTTTTTT.

The chain recombines TRBV3-1 (or the pseudogene TRBV3-2) with TRBJ2-3, with 13 bases that match TRBD2. Germline CDR1 is LGHDT and CDR2 is YNNKEL (reference sequence). Germline trimming cut 1 base from V and 6 bases from J; bases unmatched to any gene: 10. The CDR3 runs to 18 residues. Written as DNA, the CDR3 is TGTGCCAGCAGCCAAGTCCCCAATCGGACTAGCGGGAGTGATACGCAGTATTTT. As protein: CASSQVPNRTSGSDTQYF.

The table lists this clone with a count of one. Written as DNA, the CDR3 is TGTGCCAGCGGCCGGGACAGGGGTCACGAGCAGTACTTC. Translating it yields CASGRDRGHEQYF. This sequence joins TRBV6-5 and TRBJ2-7; 10 bases agree with TRBD1. Germline V lookup: CDR1 MNHEY, CDR2 SVGAGI. Trimming removed 8 bases from V and 5 bases from J; junction bases left unmatched: 6. CDR3 length: 13 amino acids.

The gene calls are TRBV12-3 or TRBV12-4 and TRBJ2-3, with D unresolved. This CDR3 is built from 12 residues. Trimming pared 5 bases from V and 5 bases from J, leaving 8 bases between. The CDR3 region is CASSPPLDTQYF. The CDR3 DNA reads as TGTGCCAGCAGTCCCCCTTTAGATACGCAGTATTTT.